Below, 9 T cell receptor beta chains from the same sample are listed, as sequenced in a study of blood T cell repertoires in COVID-19. Only in-frame clones appear in the TCRdb table, and some are missing; sequencing was by immunoSEQ multiplex PCR. The sample holds 130,000 or so clones; 84% are singletons and the top ten take approximately 1.5%. The sample comprised peripheral blood. The source is a man in his sixties with acute or convalescent COVID-19.

The gene calls are TRBV2 and TRBJ1-2; D possibly corresponds to TRBD1 (5 bases). V lost 6 bases, J lost 2 bases, and 10 bases lay in between. The germline V gene has CDR1 SNHLY and CDR2 FYNNEI. This CDR3 spans 13 amino acids. CDR3 in amino acids: CASSGGRNYGYTF. In nucleotides, the CDR3 is TGTGCCAGCAGCGGGGGACGGAACTATGGCTACACCTTC.

The CDR3 reads CASRPHGDSPLHF. Written as DNA, the CDR3 is TGTGCCAGTCGCCCCCACGGGGATTCACCCCTCCACTTT. The chain recombines TRBV6-5 with TRBJ1-6, with unresolved D. Germline V gene lookup returns CDR1 MNHEY and CDR2 SVGAGI. CDR3 length: 13 amino acids. The V and J ends lost 9 bases and 8 bases respectively, with 14 bases between them.

The chain links TRBV27 to TRBJ2-5; D possibly corresponds to TRBD1 (7 bases). This CDR3 spans 13 amino acids. Germline lookup yields CDR1 MNHEY and CDR2 SMNVEV (reference sequence). The germline V and J ends were trimmed by 6 bases and 5 bases, with 13 bases remaining between them. The CDR3 region is CASRSQGRETQYF. The CDR3 coding sequence is TGTGCCAGCAGATCACAGGGGAGGGAGACCCAGTACTTC.

V is TRBV6-2 or TRBV6-3 and J is TRBJ1-2; D is unclear. CDR3 length: 12 amino acids. CDR1 is MNHEY and CDR2 is SVGEGT in the germline V gene. V was cut by 5 bases and J by 8 bases, with 12 bases left in between. In nucleotides, the CDR3 is TGTGCCAGCAGTGCTGACCGGCGGGGCTACACCTTC. Amino acid sequence: CASSADRRGYTF.

The genes are TRBV24-1 and TRBJ2-1, with TRBD2 matching 14 bases. Germline V gene data show CDR1 as KGHDR and CDR2 as SFDVKD. The CDR3 is made up of 15 amino acids. V lost 9 bases, J lost 6 bases, and 6 bases stayed unmatched. The CDR3 coding sequence is TGTGCCACCGCCGGGACTAGCGGGGGTATCAATGAGCAGTTCTTC. This sequence encodes CATAGTSGGINEQFF.

The chain links TRBV5-5 to TRBJ1-2; 8 nucleotides match TRBD1. Germline V gene sequence: CDR1 SGHKS, CDR2 YYEKEE (reference sequence). CDR3 length equals 14 residues. J lost 7 bases, V lost 8 bases, and 13 bases had no gene match. The CDR3 reads CASSLIGTGGGYTF. CDR3 in DNA: TGTGCCAGTTCCCTAATCGGGACAGGCGGTGGCTACACCTTC. Supplemented by reference TRBV5-5 and TRBJ1-2, the full variable domain reads DAGVTQSPTHLIKTRGQQVTLRCSPISGHKSVSWYQQVLGQGPQFIFQYYEKEERGRGNFPDRFSARQFPNYSSELNVNALLLGDSALYLCASSLIGTGGGYTFGSGTRLTVV.

This clone was counted once. The chain employs TRBV12-5 and TRBJ1-1; 7 bases line up with TRBD1. Germline CDR1 reads LGHNT; CDR2 reads FRNRAP. The CDR3 spans 14 residues. V dropped 7 bases and J dropped 1; count of bases not matched to a gene: 6. CDR3 amino acids: CASELTGWNTEAFF. The CDR3 nucleotides are TGTGCTAGTGAACTGACAGGGTGGAACACTGAAGCTTTCTTT.

The chain carries TRBV19 and TRBJ1-5; possibly TRBD1 for D (6 bases). The CDR3 length is 15 residues. Looked up from germline, CDR1 is LNHDA and CDR2 is SQIVND (reference sequence). V shed 6 bases and J shed 6 bases, with 18 bases lying between them. The CDR3 region has the DNA TGTGCCAGTAGAGCAACAGGGAATTTTGGTCAGCCCCAGCATTTT. It encodes CASRATGNFGQPQHF.

This chain joins TRBV29-1 and TRBJ1-2; D not certain. The CDR3 sequence is 14 residues long. V was clipped by 6 bases and J by 3 bases, with 17 bases between them. Germline assignment: CDR1 SQVTM and CDR2 ANQGSEA. The CDR3 region is CSVTSKAGDYGYTF. For the CDR3, the DNA is TGCAGCGTGACGTCAAAGGCGGGAGACTATGGCTACACCTTC.